Listed here are 15 T cell receptor beta chains from one sample, sequenced in a study of T cell repertoires in cytomegalovirus infection. The antigens these receptors bind are not known. TCRdb re-derived calls from the reads in MiXCR, one entry per CDR3 protein. In the table there are roughly 570,000 distinct CDR3 sequences, roughly 42% of which are singletons. The input for sequencing was cultured PBMCs, taken from culture after CMV antigen stimulation. Source of these receptors: a human donor in good health (CMV status not recorded). Some clones in this sample may be carry-over from other donors' samples.

The chain joins TRBV5-1 to TRBJ2-5; TRBD2 might be the D (6 bases). From germline, CDR1 is SGHRS and CDR2 YFSETQ. This CDR3 contains 15 residues. The germline V and J ends were trimmed by 2 bases and 5 bases, with 16 bases remaining between them. CDR3 protein: CASSFGSGRRETQYF. The CDR3 region has the DNA TGCGCCAGCAGCTTCGGGAGCGGGCGTAGGGAGACCCAGTACTTC. The entire variable domain, with the rest obtained from reference TRBV5-1 and TRBJ2-5, is as follows: KAGVTQTPRYLIKTRGQQVTLSCSPISGHRSVSWYQQTPGQGLQFLFEYFSETQRNKGNFPGRFSGRQFSNSRSEMNVSTLELGDSALYLCASSFGSGRRETQYFGPGTRLLVL.

The chain combines TRBV6-6 with TRBJ2-1; the match to TRBD1 covers 10 bases. CDR1 and CDR2 (germline): MNHNY, SVGAGI (reference sequence). The CDR3 runs 15 residues. The V gene end was trimmed by 0 bases and the J gene end by 9 bases; junction bases not matched to a gene: 5. CDR3 region: CASSYSGTGAGEQFF. CDR3 in DNA: TGTGCCAGCAGTTACTCCGGGACAGGGGCGGGTGAGCAGTTCTTC.

The V gene is TRBV3-1, the J gene TRBJ1-3, with unresolved D. V was shortened by 3 bases and J by 0 bases, with 21 bases between the two germline ends. Germline values: CDR1 LGHDT, CDR2 YNNKEL (reference sequence). There are 19 residues in the CDR3. The CDR3 bases are TGTGCCAGCAGCCAGGGCCCGAGAGATACTGCGGGCTCTGGAAACACCATATATTTT. Its protein is CASSQGPRDTAGSGNTIYF. Based on the CDR3 plus reference TRBV3-1 and TRBJ1-3, the full variable domain is DTAVSQTPKYLVTQMGNDKSIKCEQNLGHDTMYWYKQDSKKFLKIMFSYNNKELIINETVPNRFSPKSPDKAHLNLHINSLELGDSAVYFCASSQGPRDTAGSGNTIYFGEGSWLTVV.

This chain joins TRBV6-5 and TRBJ2-5; TRBD2 matches 8 bases. CDR3 length equals 16 residues. J was trimmed by 4 bases and V by 2 bases; bases with no gene match: 9. The germline V gene encodes CDR1 MNHEY and CDR2 SVGAGI. The CDR3 coding sequence is TGTGCCAGCAGTTACCTGGAAGCGGGAGCAGGAGAGACCCAGTACTTC. It translates to CASSYLEAGAGETQYF.

The rearrangement uses TRBV29-1 and TRBJ2-5; 8 bases are a match to TRBD2. Germline CDR1 and CDR2: SQVTM and ANQGSEA. The CDR3 consists of 13 residues. V lost 8 bases to trimming and J lost 7 bases; unmatched junction nucleotides: 12. The CDR3 bases are TGCAGCATCCCGACAGCCGCGGGGGGGACCCAGTACTTC. Its translation is CSIPTAAGGTQYF.

This clonotype showed up just a few times. V and J are TRBV6-2 or TRBV6-3 and TRBJ2-1; no reliable D call. Germline CDR1 and CDR2: MNHEY and SVGEGT. Deletions cut 6 bases from V and 1 base from J, with 16 bases between. This CDR3 region has 16 residues. CDR3 bases: TGTGCCAGCAGCAGACGAGCTCGCGAGTCCTACAATGAGCAGTTCTTC. Translated: CASSRRARESYNEQFF.

This clonotype was counted a single time. J is TRBJ1-2 and V is TRBV20-1, with TRBD1 matching 7 bases. The germline CDR1 and CDR2 sequences are DFQATT and SNEGSKA (reference sequence). This CDR3 region has 13 residues. Trimming at V came to 7 bases and at J to 8 bases, leaving 13 bases not matched to a gene. The CDR3 coding sequence is TGCAGTGTCGGAATTGGGACAGCGGGGGGCTACACCTTC. Translating it yields CSVGIGTAGGYTF.

The rearrangement uses TRBV7-2 and TRBJ1-1; D ambiguous. The ends were cut back, 2 bases at V and 9 bases at J, with 13 bases in the middle. Germline CDR1 SGHTA, CDR2 FQGNSA. This CDR3 region has 13 residues. CDR3 region: CASSLFSINQAFF. In DNA form, the CDR3 reads TGTGCCAGCAGCTTATTCAGTATTAATCAAGCTTTCTTT. Using reference TRBV7-2 and TRBJ1-1 for the parts outside the CDR3, the full variable domain is GAGVSQSPSNKVTEKGKDVELRCDPISGHTALYWYRQSLGQGLEFLIYFQGNSAPDKSGLPSDRFSAERTGGSVSTLTIQRTQQEDSAVYLCASSLFSINQAFFGQGTRLTVV.

This rearrangement joins TRBV12-3 or TRBV12-4 to TRBJ2-3, with 7 bases lining up with TRBD1. J gave up 1 base and V 7 bases, and 11 bases lay outside the gene matches. CDR3 size: 16 residues. The CDR3 coding sequence is TGTGCCAGCACCGACCGCGACAGGGTCGGCACAGATACGCAGTATTTT. Translated, it gives CASTDRDRVGTDTQYF.

The genes are TRBV6-2 or TRBV6-3 and TRBJ2-2; the D gene is possibly TRBD1 (6 bases). The V gene lost 4 bases and the J gene lost 1 base, with 19 bases spanning the gap. This CDR3 spans 18 amino acids. The germline V gene has CDR1 MNHEY and CDR2 SVGEGT. CDR3 loop: CASSSTWGHRENTGELFF. The CDR3 DNA follows: TGTGCCAGCAGTTCCACGTGGGGACATCGGGAGAACACCGGGGAGCTGTTTTTT.

This clonotype was observed once. The chain carries TRBV19 and TRBJ2-3; TRBD2 matches at 9 bases. V dropped 9 bases and J dropped 4; count of bases not matched to a gene: 5. CDR1 LNHDA and CDR2 SQIVND come from the germline V gene (reference sequence). CDR3 length: 13 amino acids. The CDR3, as DNA: TGTGCCAGCCAGACTAGCGGTTCAGATACGCAGTATTTT. The encoded protein is CASQTSGSDTQYF.

This clonotype has a single count. The chain employs TRBV12-3 or TRBV12-4 and TRBJ2-1; no clear D gene. V was cut by 7 bases and J by 2 bases, with 12 bases left in between. The CDR3 is 14 residues long. The CDR3 DNA reads TGTGCCAGCATTTCGAGCGTTCCCTACAATGAGCAGTTCTTC. Amino acids: CASISSVPYNEQFF.

This clonotype was counted between two and nine times. The chain links TRBV7-8 to TRBJ2-7; 9 nucleotides line up with TRBD2. Germline V gives CDR1 SGHVS, CDR2 FQNEAQ. The CDR3 spans 15 residues. The V and J ends lost 3 bases and 3 bases, in that order; junction bases with no gene match: 6. In nucleotides, the CDR3 is TGTGCCAGCAGCTTTTCTAGCGGGACAAACTACGAGCAGTACTTC. Protein: CASSFSSGTNYEQYF.

Only a few counts were recorded for this clonotype. The rearrangement uses TRBV7-2 and TRBJ2-1, with 8 bases identical to TRBD2. The ends lost 4 bases at V and 3 bases at J; junction bases unmatched: 8. Germline V gene data show CDR1 as SGHTA and CDR2 as FQGNSA. The CDR3 is 16 amino acids. CDR3 coding DNA: TGTGCCAGCAGCTCCCTGGGGAGCGGGAGCTACAATGAGCAGTTCTTC. This translates into CASSSLGSGSYNEQFF.

This clonotype was observed a handful of times. The V and J genes are TRBV7-9 and TRBJ2-7; 8 nucleotides match TRBD1. Germline V gene data show CDR1 as SEHNR and CDR2 as FQNEAQ (reference sequence). The CDR3 loop spans 15 amino acids. The V and J ends lost 6 bases and 4 bases, in that order; junction bases with no gene match: 11. The CDR3 is CASSFQTGGQYEQYF. CDR3 DNA: TGTGCCAGCAGTTTCCAAACAGGGGGACAGTACGAGCAGTACTTC.